This is a list of T cell receptor beta chains from one sample in a study of blood T cell repertoires in COVID-19. The table came from immunoSEQ multiplex PCR; TCRdb's copy has only in-frame clones and leaves some out. This table has almost 90,000 clones, 90% appearing once. The material sequenced was peripheral blood. These receptors were taken from a man between 18 and 29 years old with COVID-19, enrolled during active disease. CDR3s include the opening cysteine and the closing phenylalanine or tryptophan. The D gene is left open where the match is weak. Clone size is not always given. Where it is, it says once, few, many or a class for expanded clones.

j_gene	abundance	v_gene	d_gene	CDR3nt	CDR3aa
TRBJ2-6	NA	TRBV11-2	TRBD1	TGTGCCAGCAGCTCGCACCCACCTCAGGACAGGACTGGGGCCAACGTCCTGACTTTC	CASSSHPPQDRTGANVLTF
TRBJ2-7	NA	TRBV19	TRBD2	TGTGCCAGTAGTGCCGGACTAGCGGGAGTTGGGGAGCAGTACTTC	CASSAGLAGVGEQYF
TRBJ2-7	few	TRBV10-3	TRBD2	TGTGCCATCAGTGAGTCCCTAGCGGGAGAATCGGAAGAGCAGTACTTC	CAISESLAGESEEQYF
TRBJ1-2	NA	TRBV28	TRBD1	TGTGCCAGCAGCAGGGACAGGGAGCGTGGCTACACCTTC	CASSRDRERGYTF
TRBJ2-1	NA	TRBV9	TRBD2	TGTGCCAGCAGCCGAAGCGGGACTATGAATGAGCAGTTCTTC	CASSRSGTMNEQFF
TRBJ2-7	NA	TRBV30	NA	TGTGCCTGCCTTGAGCCCATCCGAGGGCCCTACGAGCAGTACTTC	CACLEPIRGPYEQYF
TRBJ2-7	NA	TRBV15	NA	TGTGCCACCAGCAGAGGTCGGGGGAGCTACGAGCAGTACTTC	CATSRGRGSYEQYF
TRBJ1-5	once	TRBV3-1/TRBV3-2	TRBD1	TGTGCCAGCAGCCAAGATGGTTACAGGGGATATCAGCCCCAGCATTTT	CASSQDGYRGYQPQHF
TRBJ1-6	NA	TRBV9	NA	TGTGCCAGCAGCGAAAGGGGCACCTATAATTCACCCCTCCACTTT	CASSERGTYNSPLHF
TRBJ1-5	NA	TRBV19	TRBD1	TGTGCCAGTAGAGACAGGGGGGGTGAGATCAATCAGCCCCAGCATTTT	CASRDRGGEINQPQHF
TRBJ1-5	NA	TRBV28	NA	TGTGCCAGCAGTTTAGGGTCGGGGTATAGCAATCAGCCCCAGCATTTT	CASSLGSGYSNQPQHF
TRBJ1-2	once	TRBV4-1	NA	TGCGCCAGCAGCGATCCGCTCAGGTCCTATGGCTACACCTTC	CASSDPLRSYGYTF
TRBJ1-2	NA	TRBV10-3	TRBD1	TGTGCCATCAGTGAATCGAGGACAGGGGAGGGTGGCTACACCTTC	CAISESRTGEGGYTF
TRBJ2-1	NA	TRBV7-2	TRBD2	TGTGCCAGCAGCTTATCGAGTAGCGGGAGTTTCAATGAGCAGTTCTTC	CASSLSSSGSFNEQFF
TRBJ2-1	NA	TRBV3-1/TRBV3-2	NA	TGTGCCAGCAGCCAAGATCTACCCGTCAATGAGCAGTTCTTC	CASSQDLPVNEQFF
TRBJ1-5	NA	TRBV27	NA	TGTGCCACCTCATCTACAGGAAACAATCAGCCCCAGCATTTT	CATSSTGNNQPQHF
TRBJ2-7	once	TRBV11-2	NA	TGTGCCAGCAGCCCGTTACAGGGTTTGTCTGCCTACGAGCAGTACTTC	CASSPLQGLSAYEQYF
TRBJ1-5	NA	TRBV4-3	NA	TGCGCCAGCAGCCAAGATCCGGGGGGCAATCAGCCCCAGCATTTT	CASSQDPGGNQPQHF
TRBJ2-7	NA	TRBV4-1	NA	TGCGCCAGCAGCCATCCCGGTACCTACGAGCAGTACTTC	CASSHPGTYEQYF
TRBJ2-6	NA	TRBV6-5	NA	TGTGCCAGCAGGGAGGGGGCCAACGTCCTGACTTTC	CASREGANVLTF
TRBJ2-7	NA	TRBV5-1	TRBD1	TGCGCCAGCAGCTTGACAGGGGGCTACGAGCAGTACTTC	CASSLTGGYEQYF
TRBJ2-7	NA	TRBV7-2	TRBD1	TGTGCCAGCAGCAAACTCTCGGGACAGGGGGTAGACGAGCAGTACTTC	CASSKLSGQGVDEQYF
TRBJ1-4	NA	TRBV5-6	TRBD1	TGTGCCAGCAGCTTGGGCAGGGGGCTTAATGAAAAACTGCTTTTT	CASSLGRGLNEKLLF
TRBJ2-7	NA	TRBV5-6	TRBD1	TGTGCCAGCAGCCCGGGACAGTTCGACGAGCAGTACTTC	CASSPGQFDEQYF
TRBJ1-3	NA	TRBV5-6	TRBD1	TGTGCCAGCAGCTTTGGGGACAGCTCTGGAAACACCATATATTTT	CASSFGDSSGNTIYF
TRBJ1-4	NA	TRBV16	NA	TGTGCCAGCAGCCAAGCTAGGTTCCGAGAAAAACTGTTTTTT	CASSQARFREKLFF
TRBJ2-7	NA	TRBV13	NA	TGTGCCAGCAGGAACCGGGATTCCTACGAGCAGTACTTC	CASRNRDSYEQYF
TRBJ1-5	NA	TRBV5-8	TRBD1	TGTGCCAGCAGTCCCGGGACAGGGAGTTATCAGCCCCAGCATTTT	CASSPGTGSYQPQHF
TRBJ1-5	once	TRBV10-3	NA	TGTGCCATCAGTGAGAGGAGTCCGAGCAATCAGCCCCAGCATTTT	CAISERSPSNQPQHF
TRBJ2-1	NA	TRBV7-9	NA	TGTGCCGTCGGAGGGTTGGCGTTCTTC	CAVGGLAFF
TRBJ2-7	NA	TRBV13	TRBD1	TGTGCCAGCAGCTTAGCGACAGGGGTCTACGAGCAGTACTTC	CASSLATGVYEQYF
TRBJ2-7	NA	TRBV5-6	TRBD1	TGTGCCAGCAGCCCCGGGACAGGGCCCTACGAGCAGTACTTC	CASSPGTGPYEQYF
TRBJ2-7	NA	TRBV7-9	TRBD1	TGTGCCAGCAGCCAGGCAATGAGACAGGGGGCGCGTGAGCAGTACTTC	CASSQAMRQGAREQYF
TRBJ2-5	NA	TRBV7-9	NA	TGTGCCACTTCGTCAACGGGAGATACCCAAGAGACCCAGTACTTC	CATSSTGDTQETQYF
TRBJ1-3	NA	TRBV7-3	NA	TGTGCCAGCAGCTCCGGGTTGGGAAACACCATATATTTT	CASSSGLGNTIYF
TRBJ2-1	once	TRBV7-2	TRBD2	TGTGCCAGCAGCCCCCCCGGCGGGAGTCGCAATGAGCAGTTCTTC	CASSPPGGSRNEQFF
TRBJ2-3	NA	TRBV4-2	TRBD2	TGTGCCAGCAGCCCTCGCCCCACTAGCGGGAATTTAGATACGCAGTATTTT	CASSPRPTSGNLDTQYF
TRBJ2-6	NA	TRBV5-8	NA	TGTGCCAGCAGCTGGCGGCCCTCTGGGGCCAACGTCCTGACTTTC	CASSWRPSGANVLTF
TRBJ2-1	NA	TRBV5-4	TRBD2	TGTGCCAGCAGCTTGGCGCGGGAGGGGAACAATGAGCAGTTCTTC	CASSLAREGNNEQFF
TRBJ2-1	NA	TRBV7-2	NA	TGTGCCAGCAGCTTAGTATGGGCCCCTAACAATGAGCAGTTCTTC	CASSLVWAPNNEQFF
TRBJ1-5	NA	TRBV28	TRBD1	TGTGCCAGCAGACAACACTGGACAGGGGGAAATCAGCCCCAGCATTTT	CASRQHWTGGNQPQHF
TRBJ1-6	NA	TRBV19	NA	TGTGCCAGTAGTATAGAGAGAAGATCACCCCTCCACTTT	CASSIERRSPLHF